A single sample is the source of the 20 T cell receptor beta chains below, sequenced in a study of human T cells and chemical hapten exposure. TCRdb re-called the RACE reads with MiXCR, one entry per CDR3 protein. The sample has more than 150,000 distinct CDR3 sequences; around 30% are singletons. As to time point: pre-sensitization, week 0. Treatment here: therapeutic diphenylcyclopropenone sensitization with weekly scalp DPC. This material consisted of whole blood, taken in connection with sensitization to the hapten diphenylcyclopropenone (DPC). These receptors all come from a woman aged 30 to 39 with alopecia areata. Some clones in this sample may be carry-over from other donors' samples.

This clonotype was seen a few times. For the CDR3, the DNA is TGTGCCAGCAGCTTACAGCCGGGAGGGGGTCCCCTCCACTTT. Amino acids: CASSLQPGGGPLHF. V is TRBV11-3 and J is TRBJ1-6; a weak D match, TRBD1 (6 bases). The germline gives CDR1 SGHNT, CDR2 YENEEA. CDR3 length: 14 amino acids. Trimming took off 2 bases at V and 13 bases at J, with 15 bases between the two ends.

The rearrangement joins TRBV5-1 to TRBJ1-2, with TRBD1 as a possible D gene (5 bases). Trimming cost V 7 bases and J 3 bases, with 10 bases left between them. The CDR3 contains 12 residues. CDR1 is SGHRS, CDR2 YFSETQ, per germline. The CDR3 nucleotides read TGCGCCAGCGGGGACGGAGACTATGGCTACACCTTC. Translated, it gives CASGDGDYGYTF.

A few counts support this clonotype. The CDR3 DNA follows: TGTGCCAGCAGCACAAACTACGAGCAGTACTTC. This sequence encodes CASSTNYEQYF. The chain couples TRBV28 to TRBJ2-7, with no clear D. The CDR3 has 11 residues. Trimming removed 6 bases from V and 3 bases from J, with 6 bases in between. Germline loops: CDR1 MDHEN, CDR2 SYDVKM.

This clonotype came up a few times. This chain joins TRBV29-1 and TRBJ2-7; 8 nucleotides align to TRBD1. The junction had 1 base not matched to a gene; V was cut back by 4 bases and J by 2 bases. The CDR3 runs to 12 residues. Germline CDR1 is SQVTM and CDR2 is ANQGSEA. The CDR3 coding sequence is TGCAGCGTTGGACAGGGGACCTACGAGCAGTACTTC. Its protein is CSVGQGTYEQYF.

The chain links TRBV28 to TRBJ1-1, with D tentatively TRBD1 (6 bases). This CDR3 region has 14 residues. V lost 3 bases and J lost 5, with 13 bases in between. Germline CDR1 and CDR2: MDHEN and SYDVKM. CDR3 nucleotides: TGTGCCAGCAGTTTTGGGGGGGGGCAAACTGAAGCTTTCTTT. Protein: CASSFGGGQTEAFF.

V usage is TRBV7-2 and J usage is TRBJ2-1; TRBD2 agrees at 7 bases. Germline assignment: CDR1 SGHTA and CDR2 FQGNSA. Trimming removed 4 bases from V and 9 bases from J; junction bases left unmatched: 9. The CDR3 runs to 14 residues. CDR3 bases: TGTGCCAGCAGCTCACTACTAGCGCAGGGTGAGCAGTTCTTC. It specifies CASSSLLAQGEQFF.

This clonotype has a handful of counts. V and J are TRBV9 and TRBJ2-3; possible D gene TRBD2, 5 bases. Germline CDR1 is SGDLS and CDR2 is YYNGEE. Trimming took 0 bases from V and 4 from J, leaving 12 bases between them. This CDR3 is 15 amino acids long. The CDR3 here is CASSVDGLAADTQYF. CDR3 DNA sequence: TGTGCCAGCAGCGTAGATGGGCTAGCAGCAGATACGCAGTATTTT.

This sequence joins TRBV18 and TRBJ2-1; the D is unclear. The germline V and J ends were trimmed by 3 bases and 7 bases, with 13 bases remaining between them. CDR1 and CDR2 (germline): KGHSH, LQKENI. The CDR3 covers 14 residues. In DNA, the CDR3 is TGTGCCAGCTCACCTCGAGAGGCCGGGAATGAGCAGTTCTTC. Translated: CASSPREAGNEQFF.

The table lists this clonotype with a count of one. The DNA of the CDR3 is TGTGCCAGCAGCCCTTGGTCCTACCAAGAGACCCAGTACTTC. Its translation is CASSPWSYQETQYF. The J gene is TRBJ2-5, the V gene TRBV3-1; D uncertain. Germline loops: CDR1 LGHDT, CDR2 YNNKEL (reference sequence). V gave up 4 bases and J gave up 0 bases, with 9 bases separating them. The CDR3 length is 14 residues.

The chain joins TRBV4-3 to TRBJ2-2; D gene ambiguous. Trimming shortened V by 0 bases and J by 3 bases, and 17 bases separated the two germline ends. The CDR3 loop spans 18 amino acids. CDR1 and CDR2 (germline): LGHNA, YSLEER. Written as DNA, the CDR3 is TGCGCCAGCAGCCAAGATCTGAGAGACTCGAGACACACCGGGGAGCTGTTTTTT. Translating gives CASSQDLRDSRHTGELFF.

The table lists this clonotype with a few counts. V usage is TRBV30 and J usage is TRBJ1-5; 8 bases align to TRBD1. Trimming removed 0 bases from V and 5 bases from J; junction bases left unmatched: 6. The length of the CDR3 is 15 residues. CDR1 and CDR2 from the germline V gene are GTSNPN and SVGIG (reference sequence). The CDR3 region has the DNA TGTGCCTGGAGTGTACAGGGGACAGGATATCAGCCCCAGCATTTT. The encoded protein is CAWSVQGTGYQPQHF.

This clonotype appeared a single time. The genes are TRBV18 and TRBJ2-7; 7 bases fit TRBD1. The V and J ends lost 3 bases and 5 bases, in that order; junction bases with no gene match: 7. CDR3 length: 14 amino acids. Germline V gene data show CDR1 as KGHSH and CDR2 as LQKENI. CDR3 bases: TGTGCCAGCTCACCCATTGACAGGGACCACGAGCAGTACTTC. It yields the protein CASSPIDRDHEQYF.

This clonotype has just a few counts. V is TRBV28 and J is TRBJ2-7; 7 bases line up with TRBD1. Per germline, CDR1 MDHEN and CDR2 SYDVKM. Trimming cost V 6 bases and J 7 bases; bases outside gene matches: 12. This CDR3 region has 14 residues. CDR3 nucleotides: TGTGCCAGCAGGTCCCCGGGACAGCTCTCGGAGCAGTACTTC. This sequence encodes CASRSPGQLSEQYF. The variable domain in full, completed from reference TRBV28 and TRBJ2-7, reads DVKVTQSSRYLVKRTGEKVFLECVQDMDHENMFWYRQDPGLGLRLIYFSYDVKMKEKGDIPEGYSVSREKKERFSLILESASTNQTSMYLCASRSPGQLSEQYFGPGTRLTVT.

This rearrangement joins TRBV29-1 to TRBJ2-1, with 8 bases matching TRBD2. CDR3 length: 14 residues. J lost 8 bases, V lost 4 bases, and 10 bases had no gene match. CDR1 is SQVTM and CDR2 is ANQGSEA in the germline V gene. The CDR3 loop is CSVVRAGGSDEQFF. DNA for the CDR3: TGCAGCGTTGTTCGGGCGGGGGGATCGGATGAGCAGTTCTTC.

The chain uses TRBV3-1 and TRBJ1-1; D possibly corresponds to TRBD1 (6 bases). CDR1 and CDR2 from the germline V gene are LGHDT and YNNKEL (reference sequence). There are 15 residues in the CDR3. With 2 bases removed from V and 1 base from J, the gap between germline ends came to 11 bases. The CDR3: CASSQPGQPNTEAFF. For the CDR3, the DNA is TGTGCCAGCAGCCAACCGGGACAACCGAACACTGAAGCTTTCTTT.

The chain links TRBV25-1 to TRBJ1-1; D uncertain. CDR3 length: 15 residues. V was cut by 1 base and J by 5 bases, with 14 bases left in between. Germline V lookup: CDR1 MGHDK, CDR2 SYGVNS. CDR3 coding DNA: TGTGCCAGCAGTGAATTTGAGGGAAGGAGGACTGAAGCTTTCTTT. It translates to CASSEFEGRRTEAFF.

The genes are TRBV28 and TRBJ1-2; D is ambiguous. CDR3 length: 16 amino acids. Deletions cut 5 bases from V and 4 bases from J, with 20 bases between. Germline V gene sequence: CDR1 MDHEN, CDR2 SYDVKM. Here the CDR3 reads CASSPHRGWVVYGYTF. DNA of the CDR3: TGTGCCAGCAGTCCCCATCGGGGTTGGGTCGTCTATGGCTACACCTTC.

This clonotype was counted a few times. The rearrangement links TRBV7-2 to TRBJ1-1; D is uncertain. The V and J ends lost 0 bases and 7 bases respectively, with 9 bases between them. The CDR3 extends over 13 amino acids. Per the germline V gene, CDR1 is SGHTA and CDR2 is FQGNSA. CDR3 DNA: TGTGCCAGCAGCTTAGCGCGGCGCGATGAAGCTTTCTTT. Protein sequence: CASSLARRDEAFF.

V is TRBV29-1 and J is TRBJ1-2; possible D gene TRBD1, 6 bases. Per germline, CDR1 SQVTM and CDR2 ANQGSEA. The V and J ends lost 2 bases and 7 bases respectively, with 14 bases between them. There are 13 residues in the CDR3. The CDR3 DNA is TGCAGCGTTGAAACAGGGTGGAGACTTGGCTACACCTTC. Its protein product is CSVETGWRLGYTF. The full variable domain, its missing parts supplied by reference TRBV29-1 and TRBJ1-2, is SAVISQKPSRDICQRGTSLTIQCQVDSQVTMMFWYRQQPGQSLTLIATANQGSEATYESGFVIDKFPISRPNLTFSTLTVSNMSPEDSSIYLCSVETGWRLGYTFGSGTRLTVV.

The chain links TRBV5-1 to TRBJ2-7, with a possible D match to TRBD1 (6 bases). CDR1 and CDR2 from the germline V gene are SGHRS and YFSETQ. The germline V and J ends were trimmed by 4 bases and 7 bases, with 21 bases remaining between them. The CDR3 loop spans 15 amino acids. CDR3 sequence (DNA): TGCGCCAGCAGCGCTGACAGGACCGCTGTGGGAGAGCAGTACTTC. It is translated as CASSADRTAVGEQYF.